This T cell receptor (beta chain) was retrieved from a study of T cells in Graves' hyperthyroidism and ophthalmopathy. Study results and caveats: The model identified upcoming ophthalmopathy a median roughly 6.5 months ahead of onset.

Germline-derived CDR1 and CDR2 are DFQATT and SNEGSKA (reference sequence). The CDR3 consists of 16 residues. Trimming took 3 bases from V and 3 from J, leaving 21 bases between them. TCR beta CDR3 regions were amplified from RNA. First-round RT-PCR with HTBI primers amplified the TCR CDR3 region. TCRdb re-called the multiplex PCR reads through MiXCR, storing one row per CDR3 protein. The sample shows 280,000 or so distinct CDR3 sequences, roughly 15% of them seen only once. In regard to this clonotype: Its antigen is still unknown.

The TCR was taken from a woman aged 50 to 65 with Graves' hyperthyroidism that later progressed to Graves' ophthalmopathy. Sequencing used blood. V gene TRBV20-1 combines with J gene TRBJ2-7; the D gene is possibly TRBD2 (5 bases). The CDR3 is CSASRYLREGIYEQYF. The CDR3 DNA sequence: TGCAGTGCTAGTCGGTATTTAAGAGAGGGTATCTACGAGCAGTACTTC.